The next 10 T cell receptor beta chains were all read from a single sample in a study of T cell changes during pregnancy in multiple sclerosis (dated by TCRdb to 2018 to 2020). Library preparation used the immunoSEQ multiplex PCR assay. Here the immuneACCESS table is served through TCRdb, limited to in-frame sequences with V and J called. Missing clones are a known gap in these copies; in checked studies unresolved V genes cover under half, and the rest lacks a known reason. The table for this sample lists tens of thousands of clones; roughly nine tenths of them were counted only once. The ten biggest clones cover over 5% of the sample. The material was peripheral blood, obtained in the third trimester of pregnancy. All receptors derive from a female donor in good health, enrolled as a control in a pregnancy study.

The rearrangement links TRBV27 to TRBJ2-7; 9 nucleotides line up with TRBD2. The CDR3 is 23 residues long. V lost 6 bases and J lost 3; bases outside the gene matches: 33. The germline V gene encodes CDR1 MNHEY and CDR2 SMNVEV (reference sequence). The CDR3: CASRPTGRHELPRVAGAYYEQYF. In DNA, the CDR3 is TGTGCCAGCAGGCCTACAGGGAGGCATGAACTACCCCGAGTAGCGGGGGCCTACTACGAGCAGTACTTC.

This CDR3 reads CASSQALAGGSDEQFF. The CDR3 DNA follows: TGTGCCAGCAGCCAAGCACTAGCGGGAGGGAGCGATGAGCAGTTCTTC. The J gene is TRBJ2-1, the V gene TRBV5-4; 13 bases agree with TRBD2. V was clipped by 4 bases and J by 8 bases; unmatched bases: 9. The CDR3 is made up of 16 amino acids. Germline values: CDR1 SGHNT, CDR2 YYREEE (reference sequence).

The V call is TRBV6-5, the J call TRBJ1-6; 7 bases align to TRBD1. Germline-derived CDR1 and CDR2 are MNHEY and SVGAGI. The CDR3 runs 13 residues. The ends lost 8 bases at V and 7 bases at J; junction bases unmatched: 5. The DNA for the CDR3 is TGTGCCAGCGGGGACAGCGGAAATTCACCCCTCCACTTT. It specifies CASGDSGNSPLHF.

The chain combines TRBV7-6 with TRBJ1-6, with unresolved D. Germline-derived CDR1 and CDR2 are SGHVS and FNYEAQ. The CDR3 sequence is 13 residues long. With 0 bases removed from V and 9 bases from J, the gap between germline ends came to 6 bases. This CDR3 is CASSLAERSPLHF. CDR3 bases: TGTGCCAGCAGCTTAGCGGAGCGTTCACCCCTCCACTTT.

This chain joins TRBV4-3 and TRBJ1-1; a weak D match, TRBD1 (5 bases). The V gene lost 0 bases and the J gene lost 1 base, with 9 bases spanning the gap. The CDR3 consists of 15 residues. The germline gives CDR1 LGHNA, CDR2 YSLEER. For the CDR3, the DNA is TGCGCCAGCAGCCAAGAGTATGACAGGAACACTGAAGCTTTCTTT. This sequence encodes CASSQEYDRNTEAFF.

Written as DNA, the CDR3 is TGTGCCAGCAGCCAAGATCCTAGCGGAGAGACCCAGTACTTC. Translated: CASSQDPSGETQYF. V and J are TRBV4-2 and TRBJ2-5, with TRBD2 identical over 7 bases. Germline V gene data show CDR1 as LGHNA and CDR2 as YNFKEQ. The J segment lost 4 bases and the V segment lost 0 bases, leaving 2 bases of the junction unmatched. The CDR3 has 14 residues.

The chain links TRBV5-4 to TRBJ1-1; 7 bases are shared with TRBD1. Per germline, CDR1 SGHNT and CDR2 YYREEE (reference sequence). This CDR3 has 14 residues. V was clipped by 4 bases and J by 5 bases; unmatched bases: 8. The CDR3 loop reads CASSTNRGETEAFF. DNA of the CDR3: TGTGCCAGCAGCACTAACAGGGGAGAAACTGAAGCTTTCTTT.

The count of this clone is one. The chain joins TRBV10-3 to TRBJ1-2, with 7 bases lining up with TRBD1. V was pared by 7 bases and J by 6 bases, with 8 bases of the junction left unmatched. CDR1 is ENHRY and CDR2 is SYGVKD in the germline V gene. The CDR3 loop spans 13 amino acids. The CDR3 coding sequence is TGTGCCATCACTGGAGGGGGCAACAATGGCTACACCTTC. This gives the protein CAITGGGNNGYTF.

The chain recombines TRBV7-3 with TRBJ2-3; tentatively, D is TRBD2 (5 bases). Trimming shortened V by 2 bases and J by 6 bases, and 12 bases separated the two germline ends. The germline V gene has CDR1 SGHTA and CDR2 FQGTGA. The CDR3 sequence is 14 residues long. The CDR3 spells CASSLFPSMDTQYF. CDR3 nucleotides: TGTGCCAGCAGCTTATTCCCTAGCATGGATACGCAGTATTTT.

This sequence joins TRBV4-1 and TRBJ2-1, with 16 positions matching TRBD2. Unmatched junction bases numbered 17, after V lost 0 bases and J lost 6 bases. This CDR3 is built from 22 residues. CDR1 and CDR2 from the germline V gene are MGHRA and YSYEKL. CDR3 in amino acids: CASSQDSGSGLAGGLDFNEQFF. DNA for the CDR3: TGCGCCAGCAGCCAAGATTCGGGCTCGGGACTAGCGGGGGGGTTAGACTTCAATGAGCAGTTCTTC.